The clone carrying this T cell receptor beta chain showed up just a few times. This record comes from a study of blood T cell repertoires in COVID-19. On the study more broadly: Sources were T cells, B-cell-depleted T cells, or PBMCs; the material itself was cDNA or gDNA.

The CDR3 is 15 amino acids. The germline V gene encodes CDR1 SGHRS and CDR2 YFSETQ. V was clipped by 0 bases and J by 10 bases, with 19 bases between them. The table came from immunoSEQ multiplex PCR; TCRdb's copy has only in-frame clones and leaves some out. Altogether approximately 130,000 clones are present, about 80% being singletons, with the ten largest covering approximately 25%. The sample consisted of peripheral blood. This receptor was identified in a human donor in a cohort sampled during active COVID-19. This chain connects TRBV5-1 to TRBJ1-1, with D tentatively TRBD1 (6 bases). The CDR3 DNA follows: TGCGCCAGCAGCTTGGGTGACAGGTTGGCTCGTTCAGCTTTCTTT. Translated, it gives CASSLGDRLARSAFF.